These 28 T cell receptor beta chains originate from one sample sequenced in a study of T cells in Graves' hyperthyroidism and ophthalmopathy. It was RNA transcripts that yielded the amplified TCR beta CDR3 regions. Researchers ran a first-round RT-PCR on the TCR CDR3 using the HTBI primer set. TCRdb called the multiplex PCR reads again in MiXCR, with one record for every CDR3 protein. The sample records over 500,000 distinct CDR3 sequences, about 15% being singletons. Material for sequencing was blood. The receptors shown here come from a woman under 30 with Graves' ophthalmopathy.

This clonotype was seen a handful of times. V is TRBV9 and J is TRBJ2-3, with 10 bases aligning to TRBD2. The CDR3 runs 16 residues. V dropped 2 bases and J dropped 2; count of bases not matched to a gene: 5. Germline lookup yields CDR1 SGDLS and CDR2 YYNGEE. CDR3 in DNA: TGTGCCAGCAGCGTCGGGACTAGCGACCACACAGATACGCAGTATTTT. The encoded protein is CASSVGTSDHTDTQYF.

The chain has TRBV3-1 and TRBJ2-1; D is uncertain. This CDR3 is built from 13 residues. The germline CDR1 and CDR2 sequences are LGHDT and YNNKEL (reference sequence). Trimming left V 1 base short and J 9 bases short, with 10 bases between. CDR3 DNA sequence: TGTGCCAGCAGCCAAGTCACTCGGAGTGAGCAGTTCTTC. It translates to CASSQVTRSEQFF.

The chain joins TRBV20-1 to TRBJ1-1; the D is unclear. Germline V gives CDR1 DFQATT, CDR2 SNEGSKA (reference sequence). Trimming took off 1 base at V and 10 bases at J, with 10 bases between the two ends. This CDR3 comprises 11 residues. The CDR3 loop is CSARVTQIAFF. DNA of the CDR3: TGCAGTGCTAGAGTTACACAAATAGCTTTCTTT.

This clonotype occurred many times. CDR3 DNA sequence: TGTGCCTGGAGTCCATTCGGGGGGCTAGAGCAGTACTTC. Translated, it gives CAWSPFGGLEQYF. V usage is TRBV30 and J usage is TRBJ2-7; TRBD2 might be the D (7 bases). The V and J ends lost 2 bases and 7 bases respectively, with 15 bases between them. This CDR3 is built from 13 residues. Germline CDR1 GTSNPN, CDR2 SVGIG (reference sequence).

This rearrangement joins TRBV5-1 to TRBJ2-5, with D maybe TRBD1 (6 bases). This CDR3 is built from 14 residues. Trimming left V 4 bases short and J 4 bases short, with 14 bases between. Germline CDR1 and CDR2: SGHRS and YFSETQ. The CDR3 spells CASSVGQLGETQYF. The CDR3 coding sequence is TGCGCCAGCAGCGTCGGACAGTTGGGAGAGACCCAGTACTTC.

In this sample, this clonotype turned up a few times. The rearrangement links TRBV6-1 to TRBJ2-6, with D possibly matching TRBD2 (6 bases). Per the germline V gene, CDR1 is MNHNS and CDR2 is SASEGT. The CDR3 contains 16 residues. Trimming took off 6 bases at V and 0 bases at J, with 12 bases between the two ends. This chain's CDR3 is CASRRGYYSGANVLTF. The CDR3 nucleotides read TGTGCCAGCAGACGGGGGTATTACTCTGGGGCCAACGTCCTGACTTTC.

This clonotype was observed many times. The V and J genes are TRBV30 and TRBJ2-7; tentatively, D is TRBD1 (6 bases). Germline CDR1 and CDR2: GTSNPN and SVGIG (reference sequence). V lost 2 bases and J lost 0, with 8 bases in between. The CDR3 covers 13 residues. CDR3 nucleotides: TGTGCCTGGAGTTGGGACACCTCCTACGAGCAGTACTTC. Amino acids: CAWSWDTSYEQYF.

This clonotype was detected many times. The genes are TRBV7-9 and TRBJ2-7; TRBD2 is a possible D gene (5 bases). The CDR3 length is 17 residues. CDR1 and CDR2 from the germline V gene are SEHNR and FQNEAQ (reference sequence). Trimming removed 5 bases at V and 6 bases at J, with 26 bases between. The CDR3 here is CASSTPPLGNRDGEQYF. For the CDR3, the DNA is TGTGCCAGCAGCACCCCCCCCCTGGGGAACCGGGATGGCGAGCAGTACTTC. The full variable domain, completed using reference TRBV7-9 and TRBJ2-7, is DTGVSQNPRHKITKRGQNVTFRCDPISEHNRLYWYRQTLGQGPEFLTYFQNEAQLEKSRLLSDRFSAERPKGSFSTLEIQRTEQGDSAMYLCASSTPPLGNRDGEQYFGPGTRLTVT.

This clonotype was observed many times. The chain uses TRBV6-6 and TRBJ1-1; D ambiguous. The length of the CDR3 is 15 residues. The germline CDR1 and CDR2 sequences are MNHNY and SVGAGI (reference sequence). V was pared by 0 bases and J by 2 bases, with 10 bases between. CDR3 in DNA: TGTGCCAGCAGTTACTCGAGAAGTGGTAACACTGAAGCTTTCTTT. Translating it yields CASSYSRSGNTEAFF.

This clonotype was detected a few times. V gene TRBV6-1 combines with J gene TRBJ2-4; D may match TRBD1 or TRBD2 (5 bases each). V lost 7 bases and J 8 bases, leaving 9 bases between the germline ends. The length of the CDR3 is 11 residues. Per germline, CDR1 MNHNS and CDR2 SASEGT. This CDR3 is CASTMGDIQYF. Here the CDR3 DNA reads TGTGCCAGCACCATGGGGGACATTCAGTACTTC.

V and J are TRBV5-1 and TRBJ1-1, with 9 nucleotides matching TRBD1. Germline CDR1 SGHRS, CDR2 YFSETQ. Trimming at V came to 4 bases and at J to 1 base, leaving 5 bases not matched to a gene. The length of the CDR3 is 15 residues. In nucleotides, the CDR3 is TGCGCCAGCAGCACGGGACAGGGTGGGAACACTGAAGCTTTCTTT. Translation: CASSTGQGGNTEAFF.

The CDR3 protein is CASSPRETGLNEQFF. The DNA for the CDR3 is TGTGCCAGCTCACCACGCGAGACAGGCCTCAATGAGCAGTTCTTC. The chain employs TRBV18 and TRBJ2-1; D is possibly TRBD1 (6 bases). The V end lost 1 base, the J end lost 6 bases, and 13 bases lay between the germline ends. Germline CDR1 KGHSH, CDR2 LQKENI. The CDR3 spans 15 residues. Variable domain in full (rest from reference TRBV18 and TRBJ2-1): NAGVMQNPRHLVRRRGQEARLRCSPMKGHSHVYWYRQLPEEGLKFMVYLQKENIIDESGMPKERFSAEFPKEGPSILRIQQVVRGDSAAYFCASSPRETGLNEQFFGPGTRLTVL.

This clonotype appeared a few times. The chain links TRBV27 to TRBJ2-2; 9 bases agree with TRBD2. V lost 0 bases, J lost 7 bases, and 12 bases stayed unmatched. Germline-derived CDR1 and CDR2 are MNHEY and SMNVEV (reference sequence). The CDR3 length is 18 residues. For the CDR3, the DNA is TGTGCCAGCAGTTTATCGAAACGGGCGGGACTAGCTGACGGGGAGCTGTTTTTT. Residues: CASSLSKRAGLADGELFF.

This clonotype came up many times. J is TRBJ2-7 and V is TRBV27, with 7 positions matching TRBD1. The junction had 8 bases not matched to a gene; V was cut back by 6 bases and J by 0 bases. CDR3 length: 15 amino acids. CDR1 and CDR2 from the germline V gene are MNHEY and SMNVEV (reference sequence). The CDR3 DNA is TGTGCCAGCAGACTACCGGGACAGCCCTCCTACGAGCAGTACTTC. Translating gives CASRLPGQPSYEQYF.

CDR3 sequence: CASSMGGTPNTEAFF. CDR3 bases: TGTGCCAGTAGTATGGGTGGGACCCCGAACACTGAAGCTTTCTTT. The chain couples TRBV19 to TRBJ1-1, with D possibly being TRBD1 (5 bases). V lost 3 bases and J lost 1, with 12 bases in between. CDR3 length: 15 residues. Germline CDR1 reads LNHDA; CDR2 reads SQIVND (reference sequence).

The V call is TRBV7-2, the J call TRBJ1-5, with 9 bases identical to TRBD1. The CDR3 runs to 16 residues. The J segment lost 6 bases and the V segment lost 0 bases, leaving 6 bases of the junction unmatched. The germline V gene has CDR1 SGHTA and CDR2 FQGNSA. The CDR3 bases are TGTGCCAGCAGCTTAGCGGTACAGGGGGCAGGTCAGCCCCAGCATTTT. Its protein is CASSLAVQGAGQPQHF.

This clonotype was observed many times. This chain joins TRBV2 and TRBJ2-7; D possibly corresponds to TRBD1 (6 bases). Trimming removed 6 bases at V and 3 bases at J, with 18 bases between. This CDR3 has 15 residues. CDR1 is SNHLY and CDR2 is FYNNEI in the germline V gene. The CDR3 is CASRQTGPGNYEQYF. The DNA for the CDR3 is TGTGCCAGCAGACAAACAGGGCCAGGTAACTACGAGCAGTACTTC. Drawing the rest from reference TRBV2 and TRBJ2-7, the complete variable domain is EPEVTQTPSHQVTQMGQEVILRCVPISNHLYFYWYRQILGQKVEFLVSFYNNEISEKSEIFDDQFSVERPDGSNFTLKIRSTKLEDSAMYFCASRQTGPGNYEQYFGPGTRLTVT.

J is TRBJ1-2 and V is TRBV12-3 or TRBV12-4; 7 bases fit TRBD1. The CDR3 length is 16 residues. Trimming took 8 bases from V and 1 from J; bases not matched to a gene: 13. CDR3 protein: CASQQGGGTVNYGYTF. Written as DNA, the CDR3 is TGTGCCAGCCAGCAGGGGGGGGGGACTGTTAACTATGGCTACACCTTC.

This clonotype was counted at least ten times. The chain combines TRBV27 with TRBJ1-1; D is ambiguous. This CDR3 is built from 14 residues. CDR1 MNHEY and CDR2 SMNVEV come from the germline V gene (reference sequence). V was clipped by 5 bases and J by 4 bases, with 14 bases between them. CDR3 DNA sequence: TGTGCCAGCAGTCGGATGTCGGGGAGCACTGAAGCTTTCTTT. Residues: CASSRMSGSTEAFF.

This clonotype was recorded at least ten times. The chain links TRBV12-3 or TRBV12-4 to TRBJ1-1, with a possible D match to TRBD1 (5 bases). The CDR3 contains 12 residues. The ends were cut back, 7 bases at V and 5 bases at J, with 11 bases in the middle. The CDR3, as DNA: TGTGCCAGCATCGAGGAGGGGACTGAAGCTTTCTTT. It specifies CASIEEGTEAFF.

This clonotype was picked up many times. The chain couples TRBV5-5 to TRBJ1-2; possibly TRBD1 for D (6 bases). The CDR3 runs to 13 residues. V dropped 3 bases and J dropped 5 bases, with 11 bases sitting between them. Germline lookup yields CDR1 SGHKS and CDR2 YYEKEE (reference sequence). This CDR3 is CASSSGTLYGYTF. CDR3 nucleotide sequence: TGTGCCAGCAGCTCTGGGACACTGTATGGCTACACCTTC.

This clonotype was seen at least ten times. The chain is built from TRBV20-1 and TRBJ2-7, with TRBD2 identical over 11 bases. CDR1 DFQATT and CDR2 SNEGSKA come from the germline V gene (reference sequence). The CDR3 is 17 amino acids. Trimming cost V 3 bases and J 4 bases; bases outside gene matches: 14. In DNA form, the CDR3 reads TGCAGTGCTAGTTCCGCAGCTAGCGGGGGGAAGAAATACGAGCAGTACTTC. Residues: CSASSAASGGKKYEQYF.

The table lists this clonotype with many counts. The chain couples TRBV18 to TRBJ2-4, with D possibly being TRBD1 (6 bases). CDR3 length: 16 residues. Trimming stripped 3 bases from V and 0 bases from J, with 12 bases between. CDR1 and CDR2 from the germline V gene are KGHSH and LQKENI. The CDR3 DNA is TGTGCCAGCTCACCCGGACAGACAATAGCCAAAAACATTCAGTACTTC. This translates into CASSPGQTIAKNIQYF.

At least ten counts were recorded for this clonotype. At one end, the junction sequence differs from germline, possibly due to a read error. The chain employs TRBV5-1 and TRBJ2-3, with D hard to call. The CDR3 is made up of 14 amino acids. Germline loops: CDR1 SGHRS, CDR2 YFSETQ. For the CDR3, the DNA is TGTGCCAGCAGCTTAATTTCGGGCACAGATACGCAGTATTTT. Translated: CASSLISGTDTQYF.

Comment on this clonotype: This clone may be a read error of a much larger clone one base away. J is TRBJ1-6 and V is TRBV28; D perhaps matches TRBD1 (5 bases). This CDR3 comprises 12 residues. With 3 bases removed from V and 9 bases from J, the gap between germline ends came to 6 bases. The germline CDR1 and CDR2 sequences are MDHEN and SYDVKM. CDR3 residues: CASSLRGSPLHF. CDR3 DNA sequence: TGTGCCAGCAGTTTGAGGGGTTCACCCCTCCACTTT. Full variable domain (remainder filled in from reference TRBV28 and TRBJ1-6): DVKVTQSSRYLVKRTGEKVFLECVQDMDHENMFWYRQDPGLGLRLIYFSYDVKMKEKGDIPEGYSVSREKKERFSLILESASTNQTSMYLCASSLRGSPLHFGNGTRLTVT.

The CDR3: CASSEWVKRETGEQFF. The CDR3 DNA reads as TGTGCCAGCAGTGAATGGGTAAAGCGGGAGACCGGAGAGCAGTTCTTC. This chain joins TRBV25-1 and TRBJ2-1; 8 bases fit TRBD2. The CDR3 length is 16 residues. Unmatched junction bases numbered 12, after V lost 1 base and J lost 10 bases. Germline V gene lookup returns CDR1 MGHDK and CDR2 SYGVNS. Supplemented by reference TRBV25-1 and TRBJ2-1, the full variable domain reads EADIYQTPRYLVIGTGKKITLECSQTMGHDKMYWYQQDPGMELHLIHYSYGVNSTEKGDLSSESTVSRIRTEHFPLTLESARPSHTSQYLCASSEWVKRETGEQFFGPGTRLTVL.

The rearrangement links TRBV5-1 to TRBJ1-1; D gene ambiguous. Germline-derived CDR1 and CDR2 are SGHRS and YFSETQ. The V end was cut by 0 bases, the J end by 3 bases, with 6 bases between. This CDR3 is 13 amino acids long. This CDR3 is CASSLVADTEAFF. The CDR3 DNA sequence: TGCGCCAGCAGCTTGGTGGCTGACACTGAAGCTTTCTTT.

This rearrangement joins TRBV19 to TRBJ2-4; no reliable D call. The CDR3 sequence is 15 residues long. V shed 6 bases and J shed 0 bases, with 12 bases lying between them. The germline V gene has CDR1 LNHDA and CDR2 SQIVND (reference sequence). CDR3 DNA: TGTGCCAGTAGCGATCCTCCTCGAGCCAAAAACATTCAGTACTTC. This gives the protein CASSDPPRAKNIQYF.